The entry that follows covers one TCR beta chain sequence. Its cognate antigen has yet to be identified. No qualities accompany the bases; no much larger clone lies one base away. Libraries were constructed by the immunoSEQ multiplex PCR assay. Imported from immuneACCESS, the table was reduced by TCRdb to in-frame sequences with V and J called. These copies leave out some clones; in studies compared against another copy, an unresolved V gene accounts for under half, and the cause of the remainder is not known. For this sample the table gives about 77,000 clones, of which approximately 94% were detected only once. Of the sample, 2.6% is held by the ten largest clones. The entry originates in a study of T cell changes during pregnancy in multiple sclerosis (dated by TCRdb to about 2019). Turning to the overall study: The study looked at changes in the T cell repertoire across pregnancy in women with multiple sclerosis.

V ends up 1 base short and J 3 bases short, with an unmatched junction base count of 3. Its CDR3 holds 14 amino acids, cysteine through phenylalanine. Only the CDR3 DNA is retained, 42 bases long and in frame from the first base. CDR1 and CDR2, per the germline V gene, are SGHRS and YFSETQ. This sequence uses TRBV5-1 and TRBJ2-7, and 8 bases in between align with TRBD1. Material: peripheral blood, obtained after pregnancy. This clonotype was sampled from a female donor in good health, enrolled as a control in a pregnancy study. The DNA is TGCGCCAGCAGCTTGAGTGGACAGGGCTACGAGCAGTACTTC. Its protein is CASSLSGQGYEQYF.